This T cell receptor beta chain is drawn from a study of shared clonotypes between healthy human individuals. Germline V gene sequence: CDR1 KGHSH, CDR2 LQKENI. Between the trimmed V and J ends, which lost 4 bases and 4 bases, there was a span of 12 bases. The CDR3 extends over 14 amino acids. Sequenced by immunoSEQ multiplex PCR; TCRdb stores in-frame clones only, minus some. The sample has roughly 1.4 million clones; about 98.5% are singletons. Material for sequencing was naive CD4+ T cells sorted from blood. Subset meaning: CD45RA+ positively selected. This clonotype was obtained from a man aged 30-40 years in good health. The chain combines TRBV18 with TRBJ2-3; no reliable D call. The CDR3 bases are TGTGCCAGCTCACGGGAACCGGGTGCAGATACGCAGTATTTT. It translates to CASSREPGADTQYF. Full variable domain (rest looked up from reference TRBV18 and TRBJ2-3): NAGVMQNPRHLVRRRGQEARLRCSPMKGHSHVYWYRQLPEEGLKFMVYLQKENIIDESGMPKERFSAEFPKEGPSILRIQQVVRGDSAAYFCASSREPGADTQYFGPGTRLTVL.